These 17 T cell receptor beta chains originate from one sample sequenced in a study of T cells in Graves' hyperthyroidism and ophthalmopathy. Amplified regions were TCR beta CDR3 sequences from RNA transcripts. HTBI primers were the set used in a first-round RT-PCR of the TCR CDR3. TCRdb re-analysed the multiplex PCR reads in MiXCR, keeping a single row per CDR3 protein. Of around 400,000 distinct CDR3 sequences listed, roughly 15% are singletons. What was sequenced was blood. These receptors were obtained from a woman aged 60 to 75 with Graves' ophthalmopathy.

This clonotype has a handful of counts. This chain links TRBV4-1 with TRBJ2-5, with D perhaps being TRBD1 or TRBD2 (5 bases each). Germline-derived CDR1 and CDR2 are MGHRA and YSYEKL. Trimming stripped 1 base from V and 5 bases from J, with 17 bases between. The CDR3 has 16 amino acids. The CDR3 protein is CASSQVVSGWGETQYF. The CDR3 bases are TGCGCCAGCAGCCAAGTGGTCTCGGGGTGGGGGGAGACCCAGTACTTC.

This clonotype was counted only a few times. The CDR3 region has the DNA TGCGCCAGCAGCCAGACGACAGACCCCTACGAGCAGTACTTC. It specifies CASSQTTDPYEQYF. This sequence joins TRBV5-1 and TRBJ2-7; perhaps TRBD1 as D (5 bases). Deletions cut 4 bases from V and 2 bases from J, with 13 bases between. CDR1 SGHRS and CDR2 YFSETQ come from the germline V gene. The CDR3 has 14 amino acids.

This clonotype was picked up many times. The V call is TRBV28, the J call TRBJ2-7, with 8 bases identical to TRBD1. The CDR3 has 12 amino acids. Germline loops: CDR1 MDHEN, CDR2 SYDVKM. Unmatched junction bases numbered 4, after V lost 7 bases and J lost 5 bases. The chain's CDR3 is CASITGGDEQYF. The CDR3 nucleotides read TGTGCCAGCATAACAGGGGGAGACGAGCAGTACTTC. The whole variable domain, filled in from reference TRBV28 and TRBJ2-7, reads DVKVTQSSRYLVKRTGEKVFLECVQDMDHENMFWYRQDPGLGLRLIYFSYDVKMKEKGDIPEGYSVSREKKERFSLILESASTNQTSMYLCASITGGDEQYFGPGTRLTVT.

At least ten counts were recorded for this clonotype. The gene calls are TRBV2 and TRBJ2-2; D is undetermined. Germline-derived CDR1 and CDR2 are SNHLY and FYNNEI. Trimming stripped 3 bases from V and 7 bases from J, with 15 bases between. This CDR3 comprises 15 residues. CDR3 coding DNA: TGTGCCAGCAGTGAGGAGACACCTGCCGACGGGGAGCTGTTTTTT. Its protein is CASSEETPADGELFF.

The chain couples TRBV5-6 to TRBJ2-3; 8 bases fit TRBD1. Trimming cost V 3 bases and J 2 bases; bases outside gene matches: 8. CDR1 and CDR2 from the germline V gene are SGHDT and YYEEEE. The CDR3 runs to 16 residues. In nucleotides, the CDR3 is TGTGCCAGCAGCTCCCGGGACAGGACCGCCACAGATACGCAGTATTTT. As protein: CASSSRDRTATDTQYF.

On this clonotype: A junction end diverges from the germline sequence, so it may reflect a read error. The rearrangement links TRBV6-6 to TRBJ2-1; D gene unclear. The CDR3 is 15 residues long. In germline, CDR1 is MNHNY, CDR2 SVGAGI (reference sequence). CDR3 protein: CASSYSGGPYSEQFF. CDR3 in DNA: TGTGCCAGCAGTTACTCGGGCGGTCCGTACAGTGAGCAGTTCTTC.

The V and J genes are TRBV6-2 or TRBV6-3 and TRBJ2-2, with 10 bases that match TRBD1. Trimming took 5 bases from V and 4 from J; bases not matched to a gene: 7. The CDR3 contains 16 residues. CDR1 and CDR2 (germline): MNHEY, SVGEGT. This chain's CDR3 is CASSTPRTGGTGELFF. The CDR3 DNA follows: TGTGCCAGCAGTACCCCTCGGACAGGGGGCACCGGGGAGCTGTTTTTT.

This clonotype was observed at least ten times. V gene TRBV10-2 combines with J gene TRBJ2-1; 9 positions match TRBD2. In germline, CDR1 is WSHSY, CDR2 SAAADI. After removal of 7 bases from V and 10 bases from J, the junction contained 11 bases not matched to a gene. The CDR3 length is 14 residues. CDR3 bases: TGCGCCAGCACCCCGGTAGCGGGAGAATTAGAGCAGTTCTTC. Protein product: CASTPVAGELEQFF.

This clonotype was seen at least ten times. CDR3 residues: CASSFKGGAEQFF. The CDR3 nucleotides are TGTGCCAGCAGCTTCAAAGGGGGAGCGGAGCAGTTCTTC. J is TRBJ2-1 and V is TRBV7-3; perhaps TRBD1 as D (6 bases). The V gene lost 3 bases and the J gene lost 10 bases, with 13 bases spanning the gap. CDR1 and CDR2 (germline): SGHTA, FQGTGA. The length of the CDR3 is 13 residues.

In this sample, this clonotype turned up many times. The V and J genes are TRBV11-2 and TRBJ2-2, with D perhaps matching TRBD2 (5 bases). Germline loops: CDR1 SGHAT, CDR2 FQNNGV. Trimming pared 5 bases from V and 1 base from J, leaving 8 bases between. The CDR3 is 14 amino acids. The DNA of the CDR3 is TGTGCCAGCAGCCTGGAGGTGAACACCGGGGAGCTGTTTTTT. It is translated as CASSLEVNTGELFF.

A single count supports this clonotype. The chain combines TRBV7-2 with TRBJ2-7, with 9 bases matching TRBD2. The V gene's germline CDR1 is SGHTA and CDR2 FQGNSA. The CDR3 has 16 amino acids. The ends lost 5 bases at V and 0 bases at J; junction bases unmatched: 8. DNA for the CDR3: TGTGCCAGCAGCAAATCAAGCGGGAGGTCCTCCTACGAGCAGTACTTC. Its protein product is CASSKSSGRSSYEQYF.

Remarks on this clonotype: Since a much larger clone is just one base distant, this may be a read error. The chain employs TRBV12-3 or TRBV12-4 and TRBJ2-2; D might be TRBD2 (6 bases). This CDR3 is built from 14 residues. Trimming left V 6 bases short and J 4 bases short, with 12 bases between. CDR3 residues: CASRTIGSTGELFF. CDR3 sequence (DNA): TGTGCCAGCAGAACTATCGGGAGCACCGGGGAGCTGTTTTTT.

This clonotype was seen repeatedly, ten times or more. The chain links TRBV20-1 to TRBJ2-2; TRBD1 is a possible D gene (6 bases). V was pared by 1 base and J by 1 base, with 7 bases between. The CDR3 consists of 14 residues. The V gene's germline CDR1 is DFQATT and CDR2 SNEGSKA (reference sequence). CDR3 sequence (DNA): TGCAGTGCTAGAGCCAGGGGGAACACCGGGGAGCTGTTTTTT. Amino acid sequence: CSARARGNTGELFF.

The chain joins TRBV28 to TRBJ1-4, with 8 nucleotides matching TRBD1. This CDR3 region has 13 residues. CDR1 and CDR2 from the germline V gene are MDHEN and SYDVKM. V lost 10 bases, J lost 7 bases, and 8 bases stayed unmatched. This CDR3 reads CATLDRESEKLFF. In DNA, the CDR3 is TGTGCCACCCTGGACAGGGAGAGTGAAAAACTGTTTTTT.

This clonotype was seen only a few times. CDR3 coding DNA: TGTGCCAGCTCACCGGGCCTCCGAAGCCAGTACTTC. Protein product: CASSPGLRSQYF. V usage is TRBV18 and J usage is TRBJ2-5; D is ambiguous. This CDR3 contains 12 residues. The V gene lost 3 bases and the J gene lost 10 bases, with 12 bases spanning the gap. CDR1 is KGHSH and CDR2 is LQKENI in the germline V gene. Looking up the rest from reference TRBV18 and TRBJ2-5 gives the full variable domain: NAGVMQNPRHLVRRRGQEARLRCSPMKGHSHVYWYRQLPEEGLKFMVYLQKENIIDESGMPKERFSAEFPKEGPSILRIQQVVRGDSAAYFCASSPGLRSQYFGPGTRLLVL.

This clonotype has more than one count but fewer than ten. J is TRBJ2-3 and V is TRBV7-9, with D maybe TRBD2 (6 bases). Trimming pared 5 bases from V and 3 bases from J, leaving 24 bases between. This CDR3 spans 18 amino acids. The germline CDR1 and CDR2 sequences are SEHNR and FQNEAQ (reference sequence). CDR3 loop: CASSPDPPLAQGTDTQYF. CDR3 DNA: TGTGCCAGCAGCCCCGACCCACCTCTAGCGCAAGGGACAGATACGCAGTATTTT.

In its sample, this clonotype was seen many times. The chain is built from TRBV28 and TRBJ2-4; no reliable D call. This CDR3 has 14 amino acids. From germline, CDR1 is MDHEN and CDR2 SYDVKM. Trimming left V 2 bases short and J 0 bases short, with 5 bases between. CDR3 amino acids: CASSLRIAKNIQYF. DNA for the CDR3: TGTGCCAGCAGTTTAAGAATAGCCAAAAACATTCAGTACTTC. The entire variable domain, with the rest obtained from reference TRBV28 and TRBJ2-4, is as follows: DVKVTQSSRYLVKRTGEKVFLECVQDMDHENMFWYRQDPGLGLRLIYFSYDVKMKEKGDIPEGYSVSREKKERFSLILESASTNQTSMYLCASSLRIAKNIQYFGAGTRLSVL.